Listed here is a single TCR beta chain. Original methodology: Estimates of nucleated cell counts were drawn from the amplification of reference gene primers. Profiling relied on immunoSEQ multiplex PCR, and the TCRdb table lists in-frame clones only, not all of them. V and J calls plus clone size are reproduced from that table; the DNA served to infer D and trimming. Found here are fewer than 350,000 clones, 80% to 95% of them singletons; the top ten hold roughly 2.9%. This sample was taken from a study of blood T cell repertoires in COVID-19. This CDR3 has 12 amino acids. Trimming shortened V by 9 bases and J by 2 bases, and 9 bases separated the two germline ends. Per germline, CDR1 MNHEY and CDR2 SVGEGT.

This clonotype originated in a man aged 35 to 55 who had been exposed to COVID-19. The sample consisted of PBMCs or T cells enriched from blood (not recorded which). This chain joins TRBV6-2 or TRBV6-3 and TRBJ2-3, with a tentative D call TRBD2 (6 bases). DNA of the CDR3: TGTGCCAGTAGCGGACTCACAGATACGCAGTATTTT. This encodes CASSGLTDTQYF.